The sequence of this TCR beta chain was determined in a study of blood T cell repertoires in COVID-19. Across the study: Both acute and convalescent COVID-19 samples were obtained from the United States, Italy and Spain. T cells, B-cell-depleted T cells, or PBMCs supplied cDNA or gDNA.

Trimming cost V 8 bases and J 3 bases, with 13 bases left between them. Germline V lookup: CDR1 SQVTM, CDR2 ANQGSEA. CDR3 size: 12 residues. Generated by immunoSEQ multiplex PCR, the TCRdb table keeps only in-frame clones and is missing some. The sample carries under 100,000 clones, 85% recorded once. Input material: peripheral blood. This receptor was obtained from a man at least 80 years old with active or convalescent COVID-19. The genes are TRBV29-1 and TRBJ2-5, with D hard to call. CDR3 loop: CSTKVAEETQYF. Written as DNA, the CDR3 is TGCAGCACCAAGGTGGCGGAAGAGACCCAGTACTTC.